This T cell receptor beta chain was profiled in a study of human T cells and chemical hapten exposure. Study-level background: The patient population, which was mostly female, had alopecia areata, totalis or universalis. Overall study results and limits: Alopecia was present in the donors, so their immune response may differ from healthy people's.

Germline V gene sequence: CDR1 MGHRA, CDR2 YSYEKL. The V and J ends lost 4 bases and 7 bases, in that order; junction bases with no gene match: 7. CDR3 length: 14 amino acids. Time point denoted: patch test 2, 6 weeks after DPC sensitization. The treatment was: therapeutic diphenylcyclopropenone sensitization with weekly scalp DPC. With respect to this clonotype: Its antigen is not identified.

Library preparation tagged each individual cDNA molecule with a unique molecular identifier. TCRdb fed the RACE reads into MiXCR, producing one record per CDR3 protein. The repertoire holds a few hundred thousand distinct CDR3 sequences, with about 6% as singletons. This specimen was whole blood, taken in connection with sensitization to the hapten diphenylcyclopropenone (DPC). The chain links TRBV4-1 to TRBJ1-2; 9 bases match TRBD1. The sequence was obtained from a woman younger than 30 with alopecia areata. Some clones in this sample may be carry-over from other donors' samples. CDR3 amino acids: CASSRTGGEGGYTF. For the CDR3, the DNA is TGCGCCAGCAGCCGCACAGGGGGCGAAGGTGGCTACACCTTC.